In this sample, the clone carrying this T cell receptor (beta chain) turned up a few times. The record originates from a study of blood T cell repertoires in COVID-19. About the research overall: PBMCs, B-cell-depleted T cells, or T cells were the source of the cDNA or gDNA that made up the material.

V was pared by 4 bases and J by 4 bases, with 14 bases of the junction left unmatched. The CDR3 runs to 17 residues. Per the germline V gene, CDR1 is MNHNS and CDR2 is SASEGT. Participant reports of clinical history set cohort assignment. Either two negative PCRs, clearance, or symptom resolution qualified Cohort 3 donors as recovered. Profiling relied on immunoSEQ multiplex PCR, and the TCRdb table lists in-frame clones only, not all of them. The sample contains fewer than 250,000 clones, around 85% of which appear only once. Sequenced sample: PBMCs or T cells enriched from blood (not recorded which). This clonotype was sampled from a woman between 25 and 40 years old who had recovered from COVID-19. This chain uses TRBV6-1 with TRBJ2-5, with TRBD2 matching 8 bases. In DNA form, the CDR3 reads TGTGCCAGCAGTGGCTCGCCAGGCGGGGGGACGGGAGAGACCCAGTACTTC. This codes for CASSGSPGGGTGETQYF.